A single sample is the source of the 12 T cell receptor beta chains below, sequenced in a study of beta chain features in type 1 diabetes. The sequenced template was cDNA made from the entire isolated RNA. The assay was immunoSEQ multiplex PCR, and TCRdb's table has in-frame clones only and misses some. The sample contains around 350,000 clones, over 9.5% of which appear only once. Input material: naive CD4+ T cells from blood. These receptor sequences come from a man younger than 35 in good health.

This clone has more than one count but fewer than ten. The gene calls are TRBV30 and TRBJ1-1, with D maybe TRBD1 (5 bases). This CDR3 spans 12 amino acids. Trimming cost V 3 bases and J 2 bases, with 7 bases left between them. CDR1 is GTSNPN and CDR2 is SVGIG in the germline V gene (reference sequence). DNA for the CDR3: TGTGCCTGGAGGGGGCTTAACACTGAAGCTTTCTTT. Translating it yields CAWRGLNTEAFF.

This clone has just a few counts. The chain has TRBV5-4 and TRBJ1-4, with TRBD1 identical over 7 bases. From germline, CDR1 is SGHNT and CDR2 YYREEE (reference sequence). J was trimmed by 3 bases and V by 4 bases; bases with no gene match: 6. The CDR3 consists of 15 residues. CDR3 loop: CASSRPGQSNEKLFF. As DNA, the CDR3 is TGTGCCAGCAGCCGACCGGGACAGTCTAATGAAAAACTGTTTTTT.

The rearrangement joins TRBV6-6 to TRBJ2-7; no clear D. This CDR3 comprises 13 residues. The V gene's germline CDR1 is MNHNY and CDR2 SVGAGI (reference sequence). V lost 0 bases and J 7 bases, leaving 10 bases between the germline ends. CDR3 loop: CASSYSIVGEQYF. The CDR3 DNA reads as TGTGCCAGCAGTTACTCGATTGTCGGGGAGCAGTACTTC.

The genes are TRBV29-1 and TRBJ2-5, with 12 bases aligning to TRBD2. Germline CDR1 SQVTM, CDR2 ANQGSEA. The length of the CDR3 is 16 residues. With 7 bases clipped from V and 3 bases from J, the junction kept 12 bases outside the gene matches. The CDR3 is CSGGGLAGGKKETQYF. DNA for the CDR3: TGCAGCGGGGGGGGGCTAGCGGGAGGGAAAAAAGAGACCCAGTACTTC.

This clone was seen only a few times. The rearrangement joins TRBV7-9 to TRBJ2-7, with 7 nucleotides matching TRBD1. The germline gives CDR1 SEHNR, CDR2 FQNEAQ (reference sequence). V was clipped by 1 base and J by 0 bases; unmatched bases: 3. The CDR3 runs to 15 residues. Here the CDR3 reads CASSLGGTVSYEQYF. CDR3 bases: TGTGCCAGCAGCTTAGGTGGGACAGTCTCCTACGAGCAGTACTTC. The full variable domain, rest sourced from reference TRBV7-9 and TRBJ2-7, is DTGVSQNPRHKITKRGQNVTFRCDPISEHNRLYWYRQTLGQGPEFLTYFQNEAQLEKSRLLSDRFSAERPKGSFSTLEIQRTEQGDSAMYLCASSLGGTVSYEQYFGPGTRLTVT.

The chain is built from TRBV19 and TRBJ1-2, with D possibly being TRBD1 (6 bases). Germline V lookup: CDR1 LNHDA, CDR2 SQIVND (reference sequence). V was trimmed by 4 bases and J by 13 bases, leaving 19 bases between them. This CDR3 comprises 13 residues. CDR3 sequence reads: CASSTTGTYAPTF. For the CDR3, the DNA is TGTGCCAGTAGTACGACCGGGACATACGCTCCCACCTTC.

J is TRBJ2-2 and V is TRBV7-3; 9 bases agree with TRBD2. Germline CDR1 and CDR2: SGHTA and FQGTGA. CDR3 length: 14 amino acids. The J segment lost 5 bases and the V segment lost 7 bases, leaving 5 bases of the junction unmatched. DNA of the CDR3: TGTGCCAGCACCTGGCTAGCGGGAACCGGGGAGCTGTTTTTT. Translation: CASTWLAGTGELFF. Full variable domain (remainder filled in from reference TRBV7-3 and TRBJ2-2): GAGVSQTPSNKVTEKGKYVELRCDPISGHTALYWYRQSLGQGPEFLIYFQGTGAADDSGLPNDRFFAVRPEGSVSTLKIQRTERGDSAVYLCASTWLAGTGELFFGEGSRLTVL.

This clone has just a few counts. The V call is TRBV5-1, the J call TRBJ1-2; TRBD1 matches at 10 bases. Germline V CDR1 and CDR2: SGHRS, YFSETQ. The junction had 7 bases not matched to a gene; V was cut back by 2 bases and J by 6 bases. This CDR3 comprises 15 residues. The CDR3 DNA reads as TGCGCCAGCAGCTTCCGGGACAGGGGCCGGGATGGCTACACCTTC. It is translated as CASSFRDRGRDGYTF. Looking up the rest from reference TRBV5-1 and TRBJ1-2 gives the full variable domain: KAGVTQTPRYLIKTRGQQVTLSCSPISGHRSVSWYQQTPGQGLQFLFEYFSETQRNKGNFPGRFSGRQFSNSRSEMNVSTLELGDSALYLCASSFRDRGRDGYTFGSGTRLTVV.

This chain uses TRBV7-9 with TRBJ1-1; 8 bases fit TRBD1. Germline V gene data show CDR1 as SEHNR and CDR2 as FQNEAQ (reference sequence). V shed 5 bases, J shed 10 bases, and the junction held 12 bases outside the gene matches. The CDR3 runs to 14 residues. CDR3 protein: CASSHKGQGARAFF. DNA for the CDR3: TGTGCCAGCAGCCACAAAGGGCAGGGGGCGAGAGCTTTCTTT.

This clone was found a few times. The chain carries TRBV5-1 and TRBJ2-7; a weak D match, TRBD1 (6 bases). V was cut by 5 bases and J by 6 bases, with 12 bases left in between. Germline V gene lookup returns CDR1 SGHRS and CDR2 YFSETQ. CDR3 length equals 12 residues. CDR3 DNA: TGCGCCAGCAGTTGGGGGCCCGGCGAGCAGTACTTC. It specifies CASSWGPGEQYF.

This chain connects TRBV18 to TRBJ2-5; TRBD1 matches at 9 bases. This CDR3 has 16 amino acids. From germline, CDR1 is KGHSH and CDR2 LQKENI. Trimming cost V 0 bases and J 2 bases; bases outside gene matches: 4. CDR3 bases: TGTGCCAGCTCACCACCCGGGACAGGGAGACAAGAGACCCAGTACTTC. Translated: CASSPPGTGRQETQYF.

The chain is built from TRBV7-2 and TRBJ1-2; 9 positions agree with TRBD1. Germline V gene lookup returns CDR1 SGHTA and CDR2 FQGNSA. J gave up 3 bases and V 4 bases, and 6 bases lay outside the gene matches. This CDR3 comprises 15 residues. CDR3 bases: TGTGCCAGCAGCTCGCCACAGGGGGCATACTATGGCTACACCTTC. It codes for CASSSPQGAYYGYTF. Using reference TRBV7-2 and TRBJ1-2 for the parts outside the CDR3, the full variable domain is GAGVSQSPSNKVTEKGKDVELRCDPISGHTALYWYRQSLGQGLEFLIYFQGNSAPDKSGLPSDRFSAERTGGSVSTLTIQRTQQEDSAVYLCASSSPQGAYYGYTFGSGTRLTVV.